The entry below describes one T cell receptor (beta chain). Its antigen is unidentified. This record comes from a study of cytomegalovirus exposure and HLA in healthy donors. Whole-study findings and limits: Most of the CMV-associated TCR beta chains (in a later analysis) appeared to be HLA-restricted. In a later analysis, productive TCRs from donors in an Asian-associated ancestry cluster reportedly carried fewer N-insertions than the cohort mean. Many donors shared some public TCRs, even though most TCR sequences were rare. Researchers catalogued about 160 TCR beta chains as cytomegalovirus-associated.

The germline CDR1 and CDR2 sequences are LNHDA and SQIVND (reference sequence). With 6 bases removed from V and 0 bases from J, the gap between germline ends came to 12 bases. CDR3 length: 15 amino acids. PCR involved 60 Vbeta and 13 Jbeta primers. Data came from immunoSEQ multiplex PCR; TCRdb stores just in-frame clones and leaves some out. The sample has 150,000 to 200,000 clones, around 86% seen once. The V gene is TRBV19, the J gene TRBJ1-5, with D possibly TRBD1 on 6 matching bases. This sequence was found in a girl aged 2 to 9 in good health and CMV-seropositive. The source material was PBMCs. This CDR3 reads CASSSGQYSNQPQHF. Written as DNA, the CDR3 is TGTGCCAGTAGCAGCGGACAGTATAGCAATCAGCCCCAGCATTTT.